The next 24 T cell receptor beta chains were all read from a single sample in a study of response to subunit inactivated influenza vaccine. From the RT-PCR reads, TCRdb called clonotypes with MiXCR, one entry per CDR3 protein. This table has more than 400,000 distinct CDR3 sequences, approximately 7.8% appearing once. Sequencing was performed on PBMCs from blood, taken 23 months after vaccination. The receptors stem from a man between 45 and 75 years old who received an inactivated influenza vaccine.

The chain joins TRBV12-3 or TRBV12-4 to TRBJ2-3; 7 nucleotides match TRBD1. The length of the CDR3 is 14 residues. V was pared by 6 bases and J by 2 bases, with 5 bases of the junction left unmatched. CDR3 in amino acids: CASRQGIATDTQYF. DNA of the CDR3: TGTGCCAGCAGACAGGGGATTGCCACAGATACGCAGTATTTT.

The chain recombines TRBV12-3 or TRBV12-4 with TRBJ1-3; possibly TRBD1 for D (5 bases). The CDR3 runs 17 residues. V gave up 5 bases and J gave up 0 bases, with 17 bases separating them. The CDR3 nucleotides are TGTGCCAGCAGTCTACGCGCAGGGCAGAACTCTGGAAACACCATATATTTT. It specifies CASSLRAGQNSGNTIYF.

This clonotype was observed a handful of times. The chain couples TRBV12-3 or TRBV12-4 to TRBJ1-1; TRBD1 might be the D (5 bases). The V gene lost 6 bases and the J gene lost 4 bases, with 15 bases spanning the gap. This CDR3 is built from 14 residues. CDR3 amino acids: CASSPQASGTEAFF. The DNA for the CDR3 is TGTGCCAGCAGCCCACAGGCATCTGGCACTGAAGCTTTCTTT.

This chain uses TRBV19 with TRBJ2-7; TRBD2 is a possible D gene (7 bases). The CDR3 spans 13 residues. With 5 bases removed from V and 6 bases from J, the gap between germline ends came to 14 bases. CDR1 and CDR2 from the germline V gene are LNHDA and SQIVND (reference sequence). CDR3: CASSAYGGREQYF. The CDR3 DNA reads TGTGCCAGTAGTGCTTACGGGGGGCGCGAGCAGTACTTC.

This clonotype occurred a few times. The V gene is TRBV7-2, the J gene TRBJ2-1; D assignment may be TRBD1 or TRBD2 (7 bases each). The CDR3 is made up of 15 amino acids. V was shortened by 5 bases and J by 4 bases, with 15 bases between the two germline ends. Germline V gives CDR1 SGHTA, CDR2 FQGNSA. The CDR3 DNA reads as TGTGCCAGCAGCCCCCCAGGGGGGGGATACAATGAGCAGTTCTTC. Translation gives CASSPPGGGYNEQFF.

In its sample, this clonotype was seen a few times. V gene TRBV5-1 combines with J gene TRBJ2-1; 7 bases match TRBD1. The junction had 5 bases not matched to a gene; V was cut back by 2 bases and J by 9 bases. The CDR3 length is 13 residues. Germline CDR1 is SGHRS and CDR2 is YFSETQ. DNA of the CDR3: TGCGCCAGCAGCTTCGGACAGGTTGGTGAGCAGTTCTTC. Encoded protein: CASSFGQVGEQFF.

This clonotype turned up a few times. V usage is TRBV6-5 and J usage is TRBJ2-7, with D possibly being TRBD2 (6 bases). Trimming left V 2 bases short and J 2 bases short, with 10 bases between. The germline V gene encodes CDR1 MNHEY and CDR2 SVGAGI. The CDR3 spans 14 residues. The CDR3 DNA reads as TGTGCCAGCAGTTACGGCGGGGTCCCCTACGAGCAGTACTTC. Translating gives CASSYGGVPYEQYF.

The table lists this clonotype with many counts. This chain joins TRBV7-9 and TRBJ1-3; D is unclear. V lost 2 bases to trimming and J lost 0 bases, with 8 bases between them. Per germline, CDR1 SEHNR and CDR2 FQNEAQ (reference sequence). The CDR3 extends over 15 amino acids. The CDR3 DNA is TGTGCCAGCAGCTTATCACAGAGCTCTGGAAACACCATATATTTT. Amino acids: CASSLSQSSGNTIYF. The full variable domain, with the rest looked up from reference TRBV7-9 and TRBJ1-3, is DTGVSQNPRHKITKRGQNVTFRCDPISEHNRLYWYRQTLGQGPEFLTYFQNEAQLEKSRLLSDRFSAERPKGSFSTLEIQRTEQGDSAMYLCASSLSQSSGNTIYFGEGSWLTVV.

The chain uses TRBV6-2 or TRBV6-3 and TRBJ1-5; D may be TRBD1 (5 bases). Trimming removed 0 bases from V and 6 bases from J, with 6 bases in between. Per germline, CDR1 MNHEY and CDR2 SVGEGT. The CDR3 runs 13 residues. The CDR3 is CASSYSGVQPQHF. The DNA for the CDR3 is TGTGCCAGCAGTTACTCAGGGGTTCAGCCCCAGCATTTT.

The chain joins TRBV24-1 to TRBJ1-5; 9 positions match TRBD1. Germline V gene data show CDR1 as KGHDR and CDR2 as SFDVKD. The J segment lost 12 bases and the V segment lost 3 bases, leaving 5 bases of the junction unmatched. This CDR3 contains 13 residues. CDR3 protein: CATSDAGQGNQHF. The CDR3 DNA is TGTGCCACCAGTGATGCGGGACAGGGAAACCAGCATTTT.

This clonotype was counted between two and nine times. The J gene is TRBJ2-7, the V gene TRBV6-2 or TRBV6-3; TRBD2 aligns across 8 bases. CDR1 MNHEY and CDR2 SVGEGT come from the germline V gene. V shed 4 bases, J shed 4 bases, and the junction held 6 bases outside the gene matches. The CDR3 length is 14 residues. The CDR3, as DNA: TGTGCCAGCAGTTTAGCGGGAAGTGTTTACGAGCAGTACTTC. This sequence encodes CASSLAGSVYEQYF.

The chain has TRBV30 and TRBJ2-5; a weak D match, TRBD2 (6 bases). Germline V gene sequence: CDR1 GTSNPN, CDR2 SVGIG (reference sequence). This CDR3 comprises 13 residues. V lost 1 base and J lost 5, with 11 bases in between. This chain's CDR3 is CAWSGLAKETQYF. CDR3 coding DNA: TGTGCCTGGAGTGGTCTAGCGAAGGAGACCCAGTACTTC. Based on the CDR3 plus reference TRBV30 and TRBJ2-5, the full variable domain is SQTIHQWPATLVQPVGSPLSLECTVEGTSNPNLYWYRQAAGRGLQLLFYSVGIGQISSEVPQNLSASRPQDRQFILSSKKLLLSDSGFYLCAWSGLAKETQYFGPGTRLLVL.

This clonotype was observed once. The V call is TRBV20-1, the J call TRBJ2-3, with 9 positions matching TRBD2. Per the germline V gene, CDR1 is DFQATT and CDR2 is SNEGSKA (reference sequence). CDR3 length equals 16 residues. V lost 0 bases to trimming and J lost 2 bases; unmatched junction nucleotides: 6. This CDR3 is CSARDPQRGVTDTQYF. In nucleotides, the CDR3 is TGCAGTGCTAGAGATCCCCAGCGGGGGGTCACAGATACGCAGTATTTT.

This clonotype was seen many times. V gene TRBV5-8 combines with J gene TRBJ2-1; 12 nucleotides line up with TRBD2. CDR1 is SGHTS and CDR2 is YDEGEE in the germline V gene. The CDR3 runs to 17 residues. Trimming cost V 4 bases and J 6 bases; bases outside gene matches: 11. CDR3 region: CASSRRLAGVMGNEQFF. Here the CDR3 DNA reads TGTGCCAGCAGCCGTCGACTAGCGGGAGTAATGGGCAATGAGCAGTTCTTC.

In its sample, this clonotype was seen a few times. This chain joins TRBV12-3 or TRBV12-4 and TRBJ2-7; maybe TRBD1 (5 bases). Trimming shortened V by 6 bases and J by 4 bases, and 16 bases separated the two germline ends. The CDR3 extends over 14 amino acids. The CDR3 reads CASSLDGQPYEQYF. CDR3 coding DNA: TGTGCCAGCAGCCTTGATGGACAACCATACGAGCAGTACTTC.

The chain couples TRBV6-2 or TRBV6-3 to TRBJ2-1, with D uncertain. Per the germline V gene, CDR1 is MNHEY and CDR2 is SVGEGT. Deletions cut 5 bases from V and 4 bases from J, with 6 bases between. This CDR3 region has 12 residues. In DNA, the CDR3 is TGTGCCAGCAGTAAGGAGTACAATGAGCAGTTCTTC. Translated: CASSKEYNEQFF.

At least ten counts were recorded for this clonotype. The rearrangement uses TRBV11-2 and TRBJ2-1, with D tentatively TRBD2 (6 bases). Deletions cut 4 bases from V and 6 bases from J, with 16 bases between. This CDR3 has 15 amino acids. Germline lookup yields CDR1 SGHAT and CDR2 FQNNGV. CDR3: CASSSALRAGNEQFF. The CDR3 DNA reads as TGTGCCAGCAGCTCGGCCCTTAGAGCGGGCAATGAGCAGTTCTTC. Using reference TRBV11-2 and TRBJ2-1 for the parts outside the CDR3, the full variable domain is EAGVAQSPRYKIIEKRQSVAFWCNPISGHATLYWYQQILGQGPKLLIQFQNNGVVDDSQLPKDRFSAERLKGVDSTLKIQPAKLEDSAVYLCASSSALRAGNEQFFGPGTRLTVL.

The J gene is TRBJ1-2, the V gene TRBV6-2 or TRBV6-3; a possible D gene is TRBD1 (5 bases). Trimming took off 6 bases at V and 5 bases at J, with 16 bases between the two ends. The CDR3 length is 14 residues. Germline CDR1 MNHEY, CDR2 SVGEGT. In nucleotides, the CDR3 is TGTGCCAGCAGCCGGGACTTCCAGGTGTATGGCTACACCTTC. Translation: CASSRDFQVYGYTF.

The DNA for the CDR3 is TGTGCCAGCAGTTCTCATGGGCCCTACGAGCAGTACTTC. It specifies CASSSHGPYEQYF. This chain joins TRBV27 and TRBJ2-7; no definite D call. The V gene's germline CDR1 is MNHEY and CDR2 SMNVEV (reference sequence). The CDR3 runs 13 residues. Trimming left V 4 bases short and J 2 bases short, with 9 bases between.

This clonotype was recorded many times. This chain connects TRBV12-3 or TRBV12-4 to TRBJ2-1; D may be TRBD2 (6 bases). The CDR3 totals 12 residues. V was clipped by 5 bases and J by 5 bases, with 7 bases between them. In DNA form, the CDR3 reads TGTGCCAGCAGTCGCGGGGACAATGAGCAGTTCTTC. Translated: CASSRGDNEQFF.

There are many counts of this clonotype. The CDR3 loop reads CASSQGGTSLTNEQFF. In DNA, the CDR3 is TGCGCCAGCAGCCAAGGGGGGACTTCTCTCACTAATGAGCAGTTCTTC. V gene TRBV4-3 combines with J gene TRBJ2-1; a possible D gene is TRBD2 (6 bases). The V end was cut by 1 base, the J end by 7 bases, with 17 bases between. CDR3 length: 16 residues. Germline lookup yields CDR1 LGHNA and CDR2 YSLEER.

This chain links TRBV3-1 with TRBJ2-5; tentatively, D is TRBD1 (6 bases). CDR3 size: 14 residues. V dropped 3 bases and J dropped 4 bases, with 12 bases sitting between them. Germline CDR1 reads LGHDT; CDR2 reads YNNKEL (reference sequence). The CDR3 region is CASSQRGTTETQYF. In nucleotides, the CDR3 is TGTGCCAGCAGCCAGAGAGGGACAACAGAGACCCAGTACTTC.

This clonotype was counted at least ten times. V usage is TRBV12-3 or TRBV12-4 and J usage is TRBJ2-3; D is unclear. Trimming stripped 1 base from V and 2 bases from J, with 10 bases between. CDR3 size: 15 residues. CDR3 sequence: CASSLGVQDTDTQYF. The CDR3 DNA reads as TGTGCCAGCAGTTTAGGAGTCCAGGACACAGATACGCAGTATTTT.

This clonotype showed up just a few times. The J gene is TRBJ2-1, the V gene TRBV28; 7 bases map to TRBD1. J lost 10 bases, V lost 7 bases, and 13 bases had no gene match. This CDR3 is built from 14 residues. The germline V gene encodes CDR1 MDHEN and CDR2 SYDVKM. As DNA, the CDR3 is TGTGCCAGCAACCCTCCCAACAGGGGCCCAGAGCAGTTCTTC. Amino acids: CASNPPNRGPEQFF.